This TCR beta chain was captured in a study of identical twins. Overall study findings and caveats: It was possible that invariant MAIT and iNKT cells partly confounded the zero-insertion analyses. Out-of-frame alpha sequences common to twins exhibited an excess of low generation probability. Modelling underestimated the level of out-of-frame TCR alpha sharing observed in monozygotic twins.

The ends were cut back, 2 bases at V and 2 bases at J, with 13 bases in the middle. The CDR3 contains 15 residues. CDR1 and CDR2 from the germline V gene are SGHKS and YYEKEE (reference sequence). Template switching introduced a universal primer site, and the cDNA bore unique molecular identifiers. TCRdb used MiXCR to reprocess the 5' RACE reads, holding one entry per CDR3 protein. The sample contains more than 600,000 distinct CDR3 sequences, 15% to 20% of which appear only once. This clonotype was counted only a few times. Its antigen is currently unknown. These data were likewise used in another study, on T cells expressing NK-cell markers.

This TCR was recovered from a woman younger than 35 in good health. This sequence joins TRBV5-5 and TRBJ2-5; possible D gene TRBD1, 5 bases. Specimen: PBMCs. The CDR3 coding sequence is TGTGCCAGCAGCTTAAGGACACCTACTCAAGAGACCCAGTACTTC. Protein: CASSLRTPTQETQYF. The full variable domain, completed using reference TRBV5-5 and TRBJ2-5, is DAGVTQSPTHLIKTRGQQVTLRCSPISGHKSVSWYQQVLGQGPQFIFQYYEKEERGRGNFPDRFSARQFPNYSSELNVNALLLGDSALYLCASSLRTPTQETQYFGPGTRLLVL.